This paragraph reports one T cell receptor (beta chain). No antigen is known for it. The sample originates from a study of T cells in Graves' hyperthyroidism and ophthalmopathy. General study results and limits: Researchers found most expanded thyroid clonotypes above 0.001 in blood as well.

There were TCR beta CDR3 regions amplified from RNA transcripts. The study used the HTBI primer set for a first-round RT-PCR of the TCR CDR3. Using its own MiXCR run on the multiplex PCR reads, TCRdb lists one record per CDR3 protein. The sample includes around 390,000 distinct CDR3 sequences, roughly 15% of them seen just once. Germline V CDR1 and CDR2: LNHNV, YYDKDF (reference sequence). CDR3 size: 15 residues. Trimming cost V 0 bases and J 4 bases, with 10 bases left between them. Sequencing was performed on blood. This TCR was recovered from a woman younger than 45 with Graves' ophthalmopathy. The V and J genes are TRBV15 and TRBJ2-1; D may be TRBD2 (5 bases). The CDR3 loop reads CATSRDRRTYNEQFF. The CDR3 DNA reads TGTGCCACCAGCAGAGATAGGCGGACTTACAATGAGCAGTTCTTC. The entire variable domain, with the rest obtained from reference TRBV15 and TRBJ2-1, is as follows: DAMVIQNPRYQVTQFGKPVTLSCSQTLNHNVMYWYQQKSSQAPKLLFHYYDKDFNNEADTPDNFQSRRPNTSFCFLDIRSPGLGDTAMYLCATSRDRRTYNEQFFGPGTRLTVL.